The 12 T cell receptor beta chains reported below all come from one sample, sequenced in a study of blood T cells in healthy people across ages. Alongside a J-beta primer mix, a sample-barcoded 5' primer served in a second PCR lasting about 7 to 12 cycles. MiXCR, applied by TCRdb to the 5' RACE reads, yields one record per CDR3 protein. In the table there are 1.8 million or so distinct CDR3 sequences, 35% to 50% of which are singletons. The specimen sequenced was blood. Source of these receptors: a human donor in good health.

The chain uses TRBV4-2 and TRBJ2-1; D is perhaps TRBD1 (6 bases). Germline lookup yields CDR1 LGHNA and CDR2 YNFKEQ. Trimming removed 5 bases from V and 0 bases from J, with 17 bases in between. This CDR3 spans 17 amino acids. DNA of the CDR3: TGTGCCAGCAGCTTCCTAGACAGGAAACCCTCCTACAATGAGCAGTTCTTC. Translated: CASSFLDRKPSYNEQFF.

This clonotype turned up a few times. It is likely a read error: a sequence one base away is far more abundant. The chain couples TRBV12-3 or TRBV12-4 to TRBJ1-5; D is unclear. The ends were cut back, 2 bases at V and 1 base at J, with 3 bases in the middle. This CDR3 contains 13 residues. The CDR3 region has the DNA TGTGCCAGCAGTTTAAAGAGCAATCAGCCCCAGCATTTT. Residues: CASSLKSNQPQHF.

This clonotype has only a few counts. V is TRBV20-1 and J is TRBJ2-5; 8 bases map to TRBD2. V shed 6 bases, J shed 5 bases, and the junction held 14 bases outside the gene matches. CDR1 is DFQATT, CDR2 SNEGSKA, per germline (reference sequence). There are 15 residues in the CDR3. The CDR3 nucleotides are TGCAGTGCCGAACCTCTTAGCGGGGCCACGGAGACCCAGTACTTC. It yields the protein CSAEPLSGATETQYF.

This clonotype has just a few counts. V gene TRBV20-1 combines with J gene TRBJ2-7; TRBD2 matches at 7 bases. The CDR3 extends over 14 amino acids. The V gene's germline CDR1 is DFQATT and CDR2 SNEGSKA (reference sequence). V lost 5 bases and J lost 6; bases outside the gene matches: 13. The CDR3 region has the DNA TGCAGTGCTGACCCGGGAGGACGACTCTCCGAGCAGTACTTC. Its translation is CSADPGGRLSEQYF.

A few counts support this clonotype. V is TRBV7-9 and J is TRBJ2-5; 12 bases are shared with TRBD1. The closer fit of TRBJ2-7 to the DNA end suggests the J call may be wrong. CDR1 and CDR2 from the germline V gene are SEHNR and FQNEAQ (reference sequence). This CDR3 has 16 amino acids. CDR3 nucleotide sequence: TGTGCCAGCAGCTTATGGACCGGGACAGGGGGCCACGAGCAGTACTTC. It specifies CASSLWTGTGGHEQYF.

This clonotype showed up just a few times. The chain has TRBV25-1 and TRBJ2-7; D gene uncertain. Trimming cost V 8 bases and J 5 bases, with 16 bases left between them. The germline CDR1 and CDR2 sequences are MGHDK and SYGVNS. This CDR3 has 13 amino acids. CDR3 coding DNA: TGTGCCAGCCGGGCCTACGTCCGAGACGAGCAGTACTTC. Translating it yields CASRAYVRDEQYF.

The chain combines TRBV20-1 with TRBJ1-1; D not resolved. The CDR3 is 13 residues long. Germline V gene lookup returns CDR1 DFQATT and CDR2 SNEGSKA (reference sequence). The germline V and J ends were trimmed by 6 bases and 0 bases, with 11 bases remaining between them. CDR3 sequence: CSAPFDLNTEAFF. The CDR3 coding sequence is TGCAGTGCCCCCTTCGATTTGAACACTGAAGCTTTCTTT.

The rearrangement links TRBV7-8 to TRBJ1-5; D unresolved. The CDR3 runs 16 residues. CDR1 is SGHVS, CDR2 FQNEAQ, per germline. The V end lost 1 base, the J end lost 0 bases, and 10 bases lay between the germline ends. The CDR3 sequence is CASSLGRLYSNQPQHF. CDR3 bases: TGTGCCAGCAGCTTAGGAAGGTTATATAGCAATCAGCCCCAGCATTTT.

This clonotype was counted ten times or more. The CDR3 nucleotides read TGCAGTGCACCAGCGGGAGGAACAGATACGCAGTATTTT. Its translation is CSAPAGGTDTQYF. This chain joins TRBV20-1 and TRBJ2-3, with 9 bases matching TRBD2. Germline CDR1 is DFQATT and CDR2 is SNEGSKA (reference sequence). This CDR3 contains 13 residues. V was clipped by 6 bases and J by 3 bases; unmatched bases: 4.

The chain joins TRBV20-1 to TRBJ1-1; 7 nucleotides line up with TRBD1. V shed 3 bases and J 5 bases; nucleotides not matched to a gene: 6. Germline V lookup: CDR1 DFQATT, CDR2 SNEGSKA (reference sequence). CDR3 length: 13 residues. CDR3 in amino acids: CSASRAGGTEAFF. CDR3 DNA: TGCAGTGCTAGTAGGGCAGGGGGTACTGAAGCTTTCTTT.

This clonotype was recorded at least ten times. This rearrangement joins TRBV7-2 to TRBJ2-3; 8 nucleotides match TRBD2. In germline, CDR1 is SGHTA, CDR2 FQGNSA. The J segment lost 6 bases and the V segment lost 1 base, leaving 9 bases of the junction unmatched. This CDR3 spans 16 amino acids. CDR3 sequence (DNA): TGTGCCAGCAGCTTAGTAGCCGGGGGGGCACAGGATACGCAGTATTTT. This codes for CASSLVAGGAQDTQYF.

The chain employs TRBV28 and TRBJ1-4; tentative D call: TRBD1 (6 bases). The germline CDR1 and CDR2 sequences are MDHEN and SYDVKM. This CDR3 comprises 12 residues. V was trimmed by 6 bases and J by 8 bases, leaving 10 bases between them. CDR3 amino acids: CASRGGGEKLFF. CDR3 in DNA: TGTGCCAGCAGAGGAGGGGGGGAAAAACTGTTTTTT.